A selection of T cell receptor beta chains follows, all from one sample in a study of cytomegalovirus exposure and HLA in healthy donors. Sequencing was performed with immunoSEQ multiplex PCR; in TCRdb, only in-frame clones are kept and a portion is missing. Of around 180,000 clones listed, 80% to 90% were seen once; the top ten hold around 5%. Sequencing was carried out using PBMCs. The source is a girl aged 10 to 17 in good health and CMV-seropositive. The CDR3 runs from the conserved cysteine through the conserved F or W. The order of the fields is V gene, CDR3 protein.

TRBV2	CASSDGQQYNSPLHF
TRBV21-1	CASSRPGFKAEPQHF
TRBV19	CASSVAPGDTQYF
TRBV6-1	CASRAGDTEAFF
TRBV30	CAWSYGVNTGELFF
TRBV18	CASSPRDRGGSEAFF
TRBV5-1	CASRGSGGSNTGELFF
TRBV5-6	CASSMGQGVGNSPLHF
TRBV6-5	CASRMELTGPRPLHF
TRBV7-9	CASSLERGIEEKLFF
TRBV4-1	CASSPRDSTYEQYF
TRBV5-1	CASSLAQGSSTDTQYF
TRBV28	CASSLPGGRPRNEQFF
TRBV29-1	CSVDGTGQETQYF
TRBV7-6	CASTEHLMPGQEESGANVLTF
TRBV9	CASSGEGLEVAEQFF